This T cell receptor beta chain appears in the sequencing data of a study of T cells in Graves' hyperthyroidism and ophthalmopathy. The study, taken as a whole, reports: The model identified upcoming ophthalmopathy a median about six months ahead of onset.

From RNA transcripts, TCR beta CDR3 regions were amplified. The primer set for the first-round RT-PCR of the TCR CDR3 was HTBI. In TCRdb, the multiplex PCR reads were re-called with MiXCR into one record per CDR3 protein. The sample shows fewer than 500,000 distinct CDR3 sequences, about 14% of them seen only once. Germline V gene lookup returns CDR1 MNHNS and CDR2 SASEGT. Trimming stripped 7 bases from V and 5 bases from J, with 22 bases between. The CDR3 sequence is 16 residues long. Clinical symptoms, serum thyroxine and TRAb, thyroid ultrasound and orbital computed tomography together formed the diagnostic basis. PBMCs stemmed from around 9.3 ml fresh peripheral blood. At least ten counts were recorded for this clonotype. What it recognizes is unknown.

The sample consisted of blood. The chain is built from TRBV6-1 and TRBJ2-3; D not resolved. The receptor was isolated from a woman in her twenties or thirties with Graves' ophthalmopathy. This CDR3 is CASNPGSRRLQDTQYF. Here the CDR3 DNA reads TGTGCCAGCAATCCCGGGTCCCGCCGGCTTCAAGATACGCAGTATTTT.